A selection of T cell receptor beta chains follows, all from one sample in a study of radiotherapy plus CTLA-4 blockade in lung cancer. Repertoires were generated with immunoSEQ multiplex PCR, while TCRdb's copy carries only in-frame clones and drops some. This table holds about 99,000 clones, 88% found once. The source was peripheral blood, collected from a patient treated with radiotherapy plus ipilimumab. Receptors were obtained from a human donor with non-small cell lung cancer that progressed on radiotherapy plus ipilimumab. CDR3s include the opening cysteine and the closing phenylalanine or tryptophan. The D gene is left open where the match is weak. Expanded clones get a size class; other rows say once, few or many, or leave the size out.

J gene: TRBJ1-1
clone size: .
V gene: TRBV6-5
D gene: TRBD1
CDR3 protein: CASSYLDRGDTEAFF
CDR3 DNA: TGTGCCAGCAGTTACTTAGACAGGGGGGACACTGAAGCTTTCTTT

J gene: TRBJ1-1
clone size: .
V gene: TRBV2
D gene: TRBD1
CDR3 protein: CASSPRTGGSEAFF
CDR3 DNA: TGTGCCAGCAGCCCCAGGACAGGGGGGAGTGAAGCTTTCTTT

J gene: TRBJ2-2
clone size: .
V gene: TRBV4-1
D gene: .
CDR3 protein: CASSPRTAVNTGELFF
CDR3 DNA: TGCGCCAGCAGCCCGCGCACAGCGGTGAACACCGGGGAGCTGTTTTTT

J gene: TRBJ1-1
clone size: .
V gene: TRBV5-1
D gene: .
CDR3 protein: CASSPGLFQNTEAFF
CDR3 DNA: TGCGCCAGCAGCCCGGGACTCTTTCAGAACACTGAAGCTTTCTTT

J gene: TRBJ2-2
clone size: .
V gene: TRBV19
D gene: .
CDR3 protein: CASRTGGGTGELFF
CDR3 DNA: TGTGCCAGTAGGACCGGGGGCGGGACCGGGGAGCTGTTTTTT

J gene: TRBJ1-3
clone size: .
V gene: TRBV2
D gene: .
CDR3 protein: CASTPDLSGNTIYF
CDR3 DNA: TGTGCCAGCACCCCGGATCTTTCTGGAAACACCATATATTTT

J gene: TRBJ2-6
clone size: once
V gene: TRBV7-3
D gene: .
CDR3 protein: CASSSSGANVLTF
CDR3 DNA: TGTGCCAGCAGCTCCTCTGGGGCCAACGTCCTGACTTTC

J gene: TRBJ2-3
clone size: .
V gene: TRBV5-6
D gene: .
CDR3 protein: CASSLVDTQYF
CDR3 DNA: TGTGCCAGCAGCTTGGTGGATACGCAGTATTTT

J gene: TRBJ2-7
clone size: .
V gene: TRBV27
D gene: .
CDR3 protein: CASSLTSVTYEQYF
CDR3 DNA: TGTGCCAGCAGTTTAACAAGTGTCACCTACGAGCAGTACTTC

J gene: TRBJ2-3
clone size: few
V gene: TRBV19
D gene: .
CDR3 protein: CASSPDRTSTDTQYF
CDR3 DNA: TGTGCCAGTAGTCCCGACAGAACTAGCACAGATACGCAGTATTTT

J gene: TRBJ1-2
clone size: .
V gene: TRBV30
D gene: .
CDR3 protein: CAWRSDTYYGYTF
CDR3 DNA: TGTGCCTGGAGGAGTGACACCTACTATGGCTACACCTTC

J gene: TRBJ2-3
clone size: .
V gene: TRBV9
D gene: .
CDR3 protein: CASSVAVSTDTQYF
CDR3 DNA: TGTGCCAGCAGCGTAGCCGTTTCCACAGATACGCAGTATTTT

J gene: TRBJ1-3
clone size: few
V gene: TRBV21-1
D gene: .
CDR3 protein: CASSILPGLLGRNTIYF
CDR3 DNA: TGTGCCAGCAGCATACTCCCAGGACTCCTTGGGAGAAACACCATATATTTT

J gene: TRBJ2-3
clone size: .
V gene: TRBV10-3
D gene: TRBD2
CDR3 protein: CAISETGLAGTDTQYF
CDR3 DNA: TGTGCCATCAGTGAGACCGGACTAGCGGGCACAGATACGCAGTATTTT

J gene: TRBJ2-1
clone size: .
V gene: TRBV5-1
D gene: TRBD2
CDR3 protein: CASSLVSGGYNEQFF
CDR3 DNA: TGCGCCAGCAGCTTGGTTAGCGGGGGATACAATGAGCAGTTCTTC

J gene: TRBJ2-1
clone size: .
V gene: TRBV5-1
D gene: TRBD2
CDR3 protein: CASSFGLAGSKSEQFF
CDR3 DNA: TGCGCCAGCAGCTTCGGACTAGCGGGAAGTAAGAGTGAGCAGTTCTTC

J gene: TRBJ2-1
clone size: .
V gene: TRBV7-9
D gene: TRBD2
CDR3 protein: CASIGTSGVGEQFF
CDR3 DNA: TGTGCCAGCATAGGGACTAGCGGGGTTGGTGAGCAGTTCTTC

J gene: TRBJ2-5
clone size: .
V gene: TRBV2
D gene: .
CDR3 protein: CASSSFRTQYF
CDR3 DNA: TGTGCCAGCAGTAGCTTTAGGACCCAGTACTTC

J gene: TRBJ2-1
clone size: .
V gene: TRBV11-3
D gene: TRBD2
CDR3 protein: CASSTSERDEQFF
CDR3 DNA: TGTGCCAGCAGCACTAGCGAGAGGGATGAGCAGTTCTTC

J gene: TRBJ1-1
clone size: few
V gene: TRBV6-5
D gene: .
CDR3 protein: CASSLSGLTEAFF
CDR3 DNA: TGTGCCAGCAGTTTGTCGGGGTTGACTGAAGCTTTCTTT

J gene: TRBJ2-1
clone size: .
V gene: TRBV27
D gene: TRBD2
CDR3 protein: CASSRAGGPDEQFF
CDR3 DNA: TGTGCCAGCAGTCGAGCGGGAGGGCCCGATGAGCAGTTCTTC

J gene: TRBJ2-5
clone size: once
V gene: TRBV7-9
D gene: TRBD2
CDR3 protein: CASSVGLAGLETQYF
CDR3 DNA: TGTGCCAGCAGCGTGGGACTAGCGGGCTTAGAGACCCAGTACTTC

J gene: TRBJ1-5
clone size: .
V gene: TRBV19
D gene: .
CDR3 protein: CASSEEGGWNQPQHF
CDR3 DNA: TGTGCCAGTAGTGAGGAGGGGGGATGGAATCAGCCCCAGCATTTT

J gene: TRBJ2-7
clone size: .
V gene: TRBV18
D gene: TRBD1
CDR3 protein: CASSPWTGAYEQYF
CDR3 DNA: TGTGCCAGCTCACCTTGGACAGGGGCCTACGAGCAGTACTTC

J gene: TRBJ2-1
clone size: .
V gene: TRBV5-1
D gene: TRBD2
CDR3 protein: CASSVPSGSNEQFF
CDR3 DNA: TGCGCCAGCAGCGTCCCTAGCGGGAGCAATGAGCAGTTCTTC

J gene: TRBJ2-7
clone size: .
V gene: TRBV2
D gene: TRBD1
CDR3 protein: CASRPGQASYEQYF
CDR3 DNA: TGTGCCAGCAGGCCGGGACAGGCGTCCTACGAGCAGTACTTC

J gene: TRBJ1-3
clone size: .
V gene: TRBV6-6
D gene: .
CDR3 protein: CASRTVSGNTIYF
CDR3 DNA: TGTGCCAGCAGGACTGTATCTGGAAACACCATATATTTT

J gene: TRBJ2-7
clone size: .
V gene: TRBV4-2
D gene: .
CDR3 protein: CASSQERDTFYEQYF
CDR3 DNA: TGTGCCAGCAGCCAAGAACGGGACACCTTCTACGAGCAGTACTTC

J gene: TRBJ1-3
clone size: .
V gene: TRBV29-1
D gene: .
CDR3 protein: CSAIQGSGNTIYF
CDR3 DNA: TGCAGCGCCATACAGGGCTCTGGAAACACCATATATTTT